The 20 T cell receptor beta chains below come from one sample, sequenced in a study of cytotoxic CD8 clonotypes in ibrutinib-treated CLL. Only in-frame clones appear in the TCRdb table, and some are missing; sequencing was by immunoSEQ multiplex PCR. The sample consists of roughly 200,000 clones, just under 80% of them appearing once. The source material was PBMCs, sampled after 12 months of ibrutinib treatment. The receptor source for this set is a human donor with chronic lymphocytic leukemia.

In nucleotides, the CDR3 is TGCGCCAGCACCCAGGGCTCCGACTCCTACGAGCAGTACTTC. Protein product: CASTQGSDSYEQYF. This chain connects TRBV5-1 to TRBJ2-7; D is perhaps TRBD1 (5 bases). Germline assignment: CDR1 SGHRS and CDR2 YFSETQ. Trimming stripped 6 bases from V and 0 bases from J, with 13 bases between. The CDR3 length is 14 residues.

The chain employs TRBV2 and TRBJ2-7; D call uncertain. Germline V lookup: CDR1 SNHLY, CDR2 FYNNEI. The V end lost 3 bases, the J end lost 3 bases, and 12 bases lay between the germline ends. The CDR3 consists of 14 residues. The CDR3 DNA reads TGTGCCAGCAGTGAGGGGTCAGCTCTCTACGAGCAGTACTTC. Its protein product is CASSEGSALYEQYF.

This sequence joins TRBV5-1 and TRBJ2-3; 8 positions match TRBD2. CDR3 length: 15 amino acids. CDR1 and CDR2 (germline): SGHRS, YFSETQ. The V gene end was trimmed by 2 bases and the J gene end by 4 bases; junction bases not matched to a gene: 6. DNA for the CDR3: TGCGCCAGCAGCTTCGGGGGGGCTTTTGCAGATACGCAGTATTTT. Translating gives CASSFGGAFADTQYF.

This clone has a handful of counts. V usage is TRBV27 and J usage is TRBJ2-2, with D uncertain. V shed 0 bases and J shed 0 bases, with 11 bases lying between them. CDR1 and CDR2 from the germline V gene are MNHEY and SMNVEV (reference sequence). This CDR3 has 17 amino acids. CDR3 nucleotides: TGTGCCAGCAGTTTATCATTTCGGGTGGCGAACACCGGGGAGCTGTTTTTT. This sequence encodes CASSLSFRVANTGELFF.

The chain carries TRBV18 and TRBJ2-7; D ambiguous. The CDR3 runs to 14 residues. Germline V gives CDR1 KGHSH, CDR2 LQKENI. V was cut by 3 bases and J by 3 bases, with 12 bases left in between. The CDR3 DNA sequence: TGTGCCAGCTCACCTGTTTCGAGCCACTACGAGCAGTACTTC. It codes for CASSPVSSHYEQYF.

The V gene is TRBV6-5, the J gene TRBJ2-5, with D possibly matching TRBD2 (6 bases). Germline V gene sequence: CDR1 MNHEY, CDR2 SVGAGI. Trimming took off 0 bases at V and 1 base at J, with 9 bases between the two ends. The CDR3 loop spans 15 amino acids. CDR3 in amino acids: CASSYSRTTQETQYF. The CDR3 nucleotides are TGTGCCAGCAGTTACTCGCGGACTACCCAAGAGACCCAGTACTTC.

V usage is TRBV2 and J usage is TRBJ2-3; D is unresolved. The CDR3 has 13 amino acids. Trimming left V 10 bases short and J 2 bases short, with 13 bases between. CDR1 is SNHLY and CDR2 is FYNNEI in the germline V gene. The CDR3 DNA sequence: TGTGCCACCAAGCACAAATACACAGATACGCAGTATTTT. As protein: CATKHKYTDTQYF.

The chain is built from TRBV5-1 and TRBJ2-2; 8 bases map to TRBD1. Germline loops: CDR1 SGHRS, CDR2 YFSETQ. V shed 4 bases and J 1 base; nucleotides not matched to a gene: 0. This CDR3 is built from 14 residues. CDR3 in amino acids: CASSGQGNTGELFF. For the CDR3, the DNA is TGCGCCAGCAGCGGACAGGGGAACACCGGGGAGCTGTTTTTT. Variable domain in full (rest from reference TRBV5-1 and TRBJ2-2): KAGVTQTPRYLIKTRGQQVTLSCSPISGHRSVSWYQQTPGQGLQFLFEYFSETQRNKGNFPGRFSGRQFSNSRSEMNVSTLELGDSALYLCASSGQGNTGELFFGEGSRLTVL.

The CDR3 sequence: CASSRGQGPTIAETQYF. For the CDR3, the DNA is TGCGCCAGCAGCCGGGGACAGGGACCCACCATCGCGGAGACCCAGTACTTC. The chain has TRBV4-1 and TRBJ2-5; TRBD1 matches 9 bases. Germline lookup yields CDR1 MGHRA and CDR2 YSYEKL. The CDR3 extends over 17 amino acids. The ends lost 4 bases at V and 5 bases at J; junction bases unmatched: 14.

This clone was detected once. J is TRBJ1-2 and V is TRBV4-2; perhaps TRBD1 as D (6 bases). Trimming stripped 1 base from V and 7 bases from J, with 22 bases between. The CDR3 loop spans 17 amino acids. Looked up from germline, CDR1 is LGHNA and CDR2 is YNFKEQ. DNA for the CDR3: TGTGCCAGCAGCCAAGCAGGGACACCGGGTTCACATGCTGGCTACACCTTC. Amino acid sequence: CASSQAGTPGSHAGYTF.

This clone came up many times. J is TRBJ1-2 and V is TRBV10-1; D unresolved. The CDR3 length is 12 residues. V lost 3 bases and J lost 4, with 6 bases in between. Per the germline V gene, CDR1 is WNHNN and CDR2 is SYGVQD (reference sequence). DNA for the CDR3: TGCGCCAGCAGTGACTTCCGCTATGGCTACACCTTC. Amino acids: CASSDFRYGYTF.

The CDR3 loop reads CAWSTLDVDEKLFF. DNA of the CDR3: TGTGCCTGGAGTACCTTAGACGTGGATGAAAAACTGTTTTTT. The chain has TRBV30 and TRBJ1-4; D unresolved. CDR3 length: 14 amino acids. Deletions cut 2 bases from V and 6 bases from J, with 13 bases between. Germline lookup yields CDR1 GTSNPN and CDR2 SVGIG (reference sequence).

The genes are TRBV7-8 and TRBJ2-7, with 7 bases that match TRBD1. The ends lost 6 bases at V and 5 bases at J; junction bases unmatched: 16. Germline V gene data show CDR1 as SGHVS and CDR2 as FQNEAQ. The CDR3 spans 16 residues. The CDR3 nucleotides are TGTGCCAGCAGTCCTACGACACCGGGACAGTTTCACGAGCAGTACTTC. Translation gives CASSPTTPGQFHEQYF.

The chain links TRBV5-4 to TRBJ2-5; D is perhaps TRBD1 or TRBD2 (6 bases each). The length of the CDR3 is 15 residues. Trimming took 2 bases from V and 2 from J, leaving 13 bases between them. Germline CDR1 reads SGHNT; CDR2 reads YYREEE (reference sequence). The CDR3 DNA is TGTGCCAGCAGCTTAGGCGGGACACAGCAAGAGACCCAGTACTTC. This gives the protein CASSLGGTQQETQYF.

This chain uses TRBV6-5 with TRBJ1-1; D might be TRBD1 (6 bases). The germline V and J ends were trimmed by 7 bases and 0 bases, with 15 bases remaining between them. Germline-derived CDR1 and CDR2 are MNHEY and SVGAGI. The CDR3 spans 15 residues. The DNA of the CDR3 is TGTGCCAGCACTAAAGTGGACAGTATGAACACTGAAGCTTTCTTT. Its protein is CASTKVDSMNTEAFF.

This chain uses TRBV6-1 with TRBJ1-5; D is possibly TRBD1 (5 bases). Germline CDR1 reads MNHNS; CDR2 reads SASEGT. This CDR3 region has 18 residues. With 2 bases removed from V and 5 bases from J, the gap between germline ends came to 22 bases. DNA of the CDR3: TGTGCCAGCAGTGAAACCGAAGGGTTGGGGGGGAGTGATCAGCCCCAGCATTTT. This encodes CASSETEGLGGSDQPQHF.

This chain links TRBV28 with TRBJ1-1; 7 nucleotides match TRBD1. The CDR3 runs to 14 residues. Germline trimming cut 6 bases from V and 0 bases from J; bases unmatched to any gene: 4. Looked up from germline, CDR1 is MDHEN and CDR2 is SYDVKM. CDR3 sequence: CASRPGQMNTEAFF. In DNA form, the CDR3 reads TGTGCCAGCAGGCCGGGACAGATGAACACTGAAGCTTTCTTT.

The count of this clone is one. The chain joins TRBV28 to TRBJ2-7, with TRBD1 identical over 9 bases. CDR1 is MDHEN, CDR2 SYDVKM, per germline. J was trimmed by 5 bases and V by 6 bases; bases with no gene match: 11. This CDR3 contains 15 residues. The CDR3 is CASRVPGQGNNEQYF. In DNA, the CDR3 is TGTGCCAGCAGGGTACCGGGACAGGGAAACAACGAGCAGTACTTC.

This clone was observed once. The chain employs TRBV2 and TRBJ2-5; TRBD2 matches at 7 bases. This CDR3 has 13 amino acids. Trimming at V came to 6 bases and at J to 1 base, leaving 2 bases not matched to a gene. In germline, CDR1 is SNHLY, CDR2 FYNNEI. CDR3 sequence reads: CASRRGSQETQYF. DNA for the CDR3: TGTGCCAGCAGGCGCGGGAGCCAAGAGACCCAGTACTTC.

This clone was counted only a few times. The J gene is TRBJ1-3, the V gene TRBV2, with D perhaps matching TRBD1 (5 bases). The CDR3 consists of 15 residues. Germline V gene data show CDR1 as SNHLY and CDR2 as FYNNEI. Trimming removed 10 bases from V and 0 bases from J, with 16 bases in between. CDR3 nucleotide sequence: TGTGCCACCCAACGGGACTCCAGCTCTGGAAACACCATATATTTT. Translated, it gives CATQRDSSSGNTIYF.